This entry describes one T cell receptor beta chain. This table comes from immunoSEQ multiplex PCR, and its TCRdb copy is limited to in-frame clones, with some not included. The sample lists over 150,000 clones, approximately 86% occurring once. These data belong to a study of blood T cell repertoires in COVID-19. Study-wide context: Italy, Spain and the United States were the sources of the convalescent and acute COVID-19 samples. T cells, B-cell-depleted T cells, or PBMCs supplied cDNA or gDNA.

Germline lookup yields CDR1 MDHEN and CDR2 SYDVKM. V gave up 2 bases and J gave up 0 bases, with 10 bases separating them. The length of the CDR3 is 15 residues. The TCR was taken from a man aged 35-49 years with active or convalescent COVID-19. J is TRBJ1-2 and V is TRBV28, with a weak D call TRBD1 (5 bases). Sequences were obtained from peripheral blood. The chain's CDR3 is CASSLTDIANYGYTF. As DNA, the CDR3 is TGTGCCAGCAGTTTAACGGACATTGCTAACTATGGCTACACCTTC.